This T cell receptor (beta chain) was retrieved from a study of blood T cells in healthy people across ages. There are 14 residues in the CDR3. CDR1 is ENHRY, CDR2 SYGVKD, per germline. V lost 3 bases and J 9 bases, leaving 12 bases between the germline ends. Sample-barcoded 5' priming and a J-beta primer mix drove a second PCR of roughly 6 to 12 cycles. CDR3-containing paired-end reads numbering at least 2.5 million came from each sample. TCRdb ran MiXCR on the 5' RACE reads and lists one entry per CDR3 protein. The sample lists 1.5 million to 2 million distinct CDR3 sequences, 25% to 30% occurring once. This clonotype has ten or more counts. Donors gave roughly 9.1 milliliters of peripheral blood apiece.

This chain uses TRBV10-3 with TRBJ1-6; D may be TRBD1 (5 bases). The specimen was blood. The origin of this receptor is a woman aged 25-40 years in good health. CDR3: CAISERGDASPLHF. In DNA, the CDR3 is TGTGCCATCAGTGAACGAGGGGATGCTTCACCCCTCCACTTT.